Shown below are 20 T cell receptor beta chains from a single sample sequenced in a study of identical twins. MiXCR was run by TCRdb on the 5' RACE reads, yielding one entry per CDR3 protein. The table includes 400,000 to 500,000 distinct CDR3 sequences, less than 20% detected once. Input material: naive T cells sorted from blood. These receptors were collected from a man in his fifties or sixties in good health.

This clonotype was seen more than once but under ten times. It may be a read error: a sequence one base away is much more abundant. This chain uses TRBV5-1 with TRBJ1-2; D is ambiguous. The CDR3 loop spans 13 amino acids. The V and J ends lost 1 base and 2 bases respectively, with 6 bases between them. From germline, CDR1 is SGHRS and CDR2 YFSETQ. CDR3 DNA: TGCGCCAGCAGCTTGACTTTGAACTATGGCTACACCTTC. Its translation is CASSLTLNYGYTF.

This clonotype was detected only a few times. V usage is TRBV29-1 and J usage is TRBJ2-5; unclear D gene. Germline values: CDR1 SQVTM, CDR2 ANQGSEA. CDR3 size: 13 residues. V lost 3 bases and J 1 base, leaving 9 bases between the germline ends. CDR3 protein: CSVEAAPQETQYF. The CDR3 DNA reads as TGCAGCGTTGAGGCGGCCCCCCAAGAGACCCAGTACTTC.

The table lists this clonotype with a few counts. This sequence joins TRBV10-2 and TRBJ2-2, with 12 bases lining up with TRBD2. CDR1 is WSHSY and CDR2 is SAAADI in the germline V gene. CDR3 length equals 18 residues. Unmatched junction bases numbered 14, after V lost 7 bases and J lost 5 bases. The CDR3 region is CASTLPPTSGRRTGELFF. The CDR3 DNA is TGCGCCAGCACACTTCCCCCTACTAGCGGGAGGAGGACCGGGGAGCTGTTTTTT.

At least ten counts were recorded for this clonotype. The chain has TRBV5-1 and TRBJ2-5; 7 bases align to TRBD1. V lost 2 bases to trimming and J lost 7 bases; unmatched junction nucleotides: 8. This CDR3 has 14 amino acids. Per the germline V gene, CDR1 is SGHRS and CDR2 is YFSETQ. The CDR3 loop reads CASSFGTQGRTQYF. CDR3 coding DNA: TGCGCCAGCAGCTTCGGGACACAGGGGCGGACCCAGTACTTC.

The rearrangement links TRBV4-1 to TRBJ2-2; D possibly uses TRBD1 or TRBD2 (5 bases each). The germline CDR1 and CDR2 sequences are MGHRA and YSYEKL. Trimming removed 5 bases from V and 8 bases from J, with 21 bases in between. This CDR3 has 16 amino acids. As DNA, the CDR3 is TGCGCCAGCAGCATGACCGGGACCCGGGCTAAAGGGGAGCTGTTTTTT. Protein: CASSMTGTRAKGELFF.

This clonotype was detected a few times. The chain carries TRBV7-2 and TRBJ1-1; D remains ambiguous. V dropped 3 bases and J dropped 4 bases, with 12 bases sitting between them. Germline CDR1 and CDR2: SGHTA and FQGNSA. The CDR3 sequence is 14 residues long. CDR3 amino acids: CASSFTGPGTEAFF. The CDR3, as DNA: TGTGCCAGCAGCTTTACGGGCCCAGGCACTGAAGCTTTCTTT.

This chain uses TRBV15 with TRBJ2-7; D remains unclear. CDR1 and CDR2 (germline): LNHNV, YYDKDF (reference sequence). The CDR3 runs to 14 residues. V was cut by 5 bases and J by 0 bases, with 11 bases left in between. The DNA for the CDR3 is TGTGCCACCAGCCCCAGAGAGCACTCCTACGAGCAGTACTTC. Translating gives CATSPREHSYEQYF.

This clonotype was seen many times. The CDR3 here is CASSLGGSAQQPQHF. The CDR3 DNA reads TGTGCCAGCAGCTTGGGCGGGTCGGCGCAGCAGCCCCAGCATTTT. This chain joins TRBV5-5 and TRBJ1-5, with unresolved D. The germline gives CDR1 SGHKS, CDR2 YYEKEE (reference sequence). Trimming cost V 0 bases and J 7 bases, with 14 bases left between them. The CDR3 consists of 15 residues.

The CDR3 DNA reads as TGTGCCAGCAGCTCACCCAGGGGACAGGTTATGGGGGAGACCCAGTACTTC. This translates into CASSSPRGQVMGETQYF. The chain is built from TRBV5-6 and TRBJ2-5; 8 bases agree with TRBD1. V lost 3 bases and J lost 5; bases outside the gene matches: 15. Germline lookup yields CDR1 SGHDT and CDR2 YYEEEE. The CDR3 is 17 residues long.

The rearrangement joins TRBV7-6 to TRBJ1-1; D ambiguous. The CDR3 runs to 13 residues. V lost 2 bases, J lost 1 base, and 5 bases lay in between. Looked up from germline, CDR1 is SGHVS and CDR2 is FNYEAQ. Here the CDR3 DNA reads TGTGCCAGCAGCTTAACTAGGAACACTGAAGCTTTCTTT. It codes for CASSLTRNTEAFF.

A few counts support this clonotype. The chain employs TRBV10-3 and TRBJ2-7; 11 bases agree with TRBD2. CDR3 size: 14 residues. Germline V gives CDR1 ENHRY, CDR2 SYGVKD. V dropped 4 bases and J dropped 6; count of bases not matched to a gene: 5. The CDR3 DNA is TGTGCCATCAGTGGATTAGCGGGAGGGGGCGAGCAGTACTTC. Translation gives CAISGLAGGGEQYF.

The rearrangement uses TRBV18 and TRBJ1-2; 8 bases agree with TRBD1. With 6 bases clipped from V and 2 bases from J, the junction kept 5 bases outside the gene matches. This CDR3 region has 14 residues. Germline CDR1 reads KGHSH; CDR2 reads LQKENI. DNA for the CDR3: TGTGCCAGCTCCGGACAGGGACGAAACTATGGCTACACCTTC. Amino acids: CASSGQGRNYGYTF.

This chain uses TRBV7-2 with TRBJ2-1; D is possibly TRBD1 or TRBD2 (6 bases each). The V and J ends lost 1 base and 8 bases respectively, with 12 bases between them. This CDR3 has 14 residues. Germline V CDR1 and CDR2: SGHTA, FQGNSA. CDR3 region: CASSLEGGRYEQFF. The CDR3 DNA sequence: TGTGCCAGCAGCTTAGAGGGGGGTCGGTATGAGCAGTTCTTC.

The chain combines TRBV12-3 or TRBV12-4 with TRBJ2-4, with D unresolved. CDR3 length equals 14 residues. V lost 6 bases and J 8 bases, leaving 17 bases between the germline ends. For the CDR3, the DNA is TGTGCCAGCAGCCGCACGGCTTCTAGGGACATTCAGTACTTC. Protein: CASSRTASRDIQYF.

The V and J genes are TRBV20-1 and TRBJ2-1, with D tentatively TRBD1 or TRBD2 (5 bases each). CDR1 is DFQATT and CDR2 is SNEGSKA in the germline V gene (reference sequence). V was cut by 7 bases and J by 4 bases, with 11 bases left in between. This CDR3 region has 12 residues. CDR3 region: CSGKGPYNEQFF. CDR3 sequence (DNA): TGCAGTGGGAAGGGACCATACAATGAGCAGTTCTTC.

A few counts support this clonotype. This chain joins TRBV27 and TRBJ1-2; 7 nucleotides line up with TRBD1. In germline, CDR1 is MNHEY, CDR2 SMNVEV (reference sequence). V shed 5 bases, J shed 8 bases, and the junction held 8 bases outside the gene matches. This CDR3 has 13 amino acids. Here the CDR3 reads CASSPDRVRGYTF. DNA for the CDR3: TGTGCCAGCAGTCCAGACAGGGTACGGGGCTACACCTTC.

V usage is TRBV20-1 and J usage is TRBJ2-6, with a weak D call TRBD1 (5 bases). The CDR3 sequence is 15 residues long. Trimming took 4 bases from V and 2 from J, leaving 12 bases between them. The V gene's germline CDR1 is DFQATT and CDR2 SNEGSKA (reference sequence). The CDR3 here is CSAKNWGPGANVLTF. The DNA of the CDR3 is TGCAGTGCTAAAAATTGGGGCCCTGGGGCCAACGTCCTGACTTTC.

This chain uses TRBV20-1 with TRBJ1-5; TRBD1 might be the D (5 bases). Germline V lookup: CDR1 DFQATT, CDR2 SNEGSKA (reference sequence). The length of the CDR3 is 13 residues. V lost 6 bases and J 8 bases, leaving 17 bases between the germline ends. The CDR3 region has the DNA TGCAGTGCCAGGGAGGAAGGGATCAAGCCCCAGCATTTT. This gives the protein CSAREEGIKPQHF.

In this sample, this clonotype turned up many times. This chain joins TRBV5-5 and TRBJ2-7; D gene unclear. CDR1 SGHKS and CDR2 YYEKEE come from the germline V gene (reference sequence). Trimming stripped 0 bases from V and 0 bases from J, with 10 bases between. CDR3 length equals 15 residues. The CDR3 reads CASSLGDPSSYEQYF. DNA for the CDR3: TGTGCCAGCAGCTTGGGAGACCCGAGCTCCTACGAGCAGTACTTC.

In regard to this clonotype: Just one base apart from a much larger clone, this may be a read error. The V and J genes are TRBV30 and TRBJ2-1, with no clear D. V lost 2 bases and J 7 bases, leaving 12 bases between the germline ends. The length of the CDR3 is 13 residues. The V gene's germline CDR1 is GTSNPN and CDR2 SVGIG (reference sequence). Written as DNA, the CDR3 is TGTGCCTGGAGTCCAATTTGGGGTAATGAGCAGTTCTTC. Amino acids: CAWSPIWGNEQFF.